The rows below give T cell receptor beta chains drawn from one sample of a study of technical replicates of blood from a few donors. Sequencing was performed with immunoSEQ multiplex PCR; in TCRdb, only in-frame clones are kept and a portion is missing. The table shows some 71,000 clones, with about 97% occurring only once. Sequencing was done on a sample of T cells isolated from PBMCs. The receptors come from a human donor in good health. CDR3s include the opening cysteine and the closing phenylalanine or tryptophan. A D gene is named only where the DNA matches it firmly. A row's size may be missing; if present it is once, few, many or a size class.

d_gene	v_gene	j_gene	abundance	CDR3aa	CDR3nt
TRBD1	TRBV6-1	TRBJ2-1	-	CASPTGTGSYNEQFF	TGTGCCAGTCCTACCGGGACAGGTTCCTACAATGAGCAGTTCTTC
-	TRBV29-1	TRBJ2-4	-	CSVYSGNIQYF	TGCAGCGTGTACTCTGGAAACATTCAGTACTTC
TRBD2	TRBV11-2	TRBJ2-3	-	CASSTTSGSLTDTQYF	TGTGCCAGCAGCACGACTAGCGGGAGTCTCACAGATACGCAGTATTTT
TRBD1	TRBV27	TRBJ2-1	-	CASSLFTGGNNEQFF	TGTGCCAGCAGTTTATTTACAGGGGGGAATAATGAGCAGTTCTTC
-	TRBV7-8	TRBJ1-2	-	CASSLSIDRTYGYTF	TGTGCCAGCAGCTTATCGATCGACAGGACATATGGCTACACCTTC
TRBD1	TRBV6-1	TRBJ2-7	-	CASSDRVISYEQYF	TGTGCCAGTTCGGACAGGGTTATATCCTACGAGCAGTACTTC
-	TRBV30	TRBJ1-3	-	CAWSVLNTIYF	TGTGCCTGGAGTGTACTAAACACCATATATTTT
TRBD2	TRBV4-2	TRBJ2-1	once	CASSQGPSGYNEQFF	TGTGCCAGCAGCCAAGGGCCTAGCGGTTACAATGAGCAGTTCTTC
TRBD1	TRBV9	TRBJ1-3	-	CASSARTGAGNTIYF	TGTGCCAGCAGCGCCCGTACAGGGGCCGGAAACACCATATATTTT
TRBD2	TRBV10-3	TRBJ2-1	-	CAIKGLAENNEQFF	TGTGCCATCAAGGGACTAGCGGAGAACAATGAGCAGTTCTTC